This T cell receptor (beta chain) came from a study of regulatory T cells in long-lasting Graves disease. Study as a whole: For a period under 3 months, newly diagnosed Graves' patients had taken antithyroid drugs.

There are many counts of this clonotype. According to the study, TCR beta libraries were built with iRepertoire HTBI primers and CDR3-region Arm-PCR. Original data processing: Looking across samples, the authors found under 75 TRBV and 14 TRBJ segments. TCRdb reprocessed the multiplex PCR reads with MiXCR, giving one entry per CDR3 protein. What appears here as the V and J calls and clone size reflects TCRdb's work, not the paper's. The sample records around 360,000 distinct CDR3 sequences, around 15% being singletons. V trimming: 5 bases; J trimming: 5 bases; junction bases outside the gene matches: 6. The CDR3 length is 13 residues. Germline V gene data show CDR1 as PRHDT and CDR2 as FYEKMQ (reference sequence). Time point specified: newly diagnosed GD, antithyroid drugs for less than 3 months. Preparation of the TCR library used RNA extracted from PBMCs. The sample was also reused in another study, on T cells in Graves' hyperthyroidism and ophthalmopathy. That source reports: Separation of ophthalmopathy from stable hyperthyroidism was achieved by a 13 V-J model.

Sequenced here: peripheral blood mononuclear cells (PBMCs), sampled at new diagnosis, from a patient treated with antithyroid drugs. The rearrangement uses TRBV13 and TRBJ2-7, with TRBD1 matching 7 bases. The receptor was isolated from a woman between 18 and 29 years old with Graves disease. CDR3 region: CASSLQGRHEQYF. The CDR3 coding sequence is TGTGCCAGCAGCCTACAGGGGCGCCACGAGCAGTACTTC. Full variable domain (outside the CDR3, taken from reference TRBV13 and TRBJ2-7): AAGVIQSPRHLIKEKRETATLKCYPIPRHDTVYWYQQGPGQDPQFLISFYEKMQSDKGSIPDRFSAQQFSDYHSELNMSSLELGDSALYFCASSLQGRHEQYFGPGTRLTVT.